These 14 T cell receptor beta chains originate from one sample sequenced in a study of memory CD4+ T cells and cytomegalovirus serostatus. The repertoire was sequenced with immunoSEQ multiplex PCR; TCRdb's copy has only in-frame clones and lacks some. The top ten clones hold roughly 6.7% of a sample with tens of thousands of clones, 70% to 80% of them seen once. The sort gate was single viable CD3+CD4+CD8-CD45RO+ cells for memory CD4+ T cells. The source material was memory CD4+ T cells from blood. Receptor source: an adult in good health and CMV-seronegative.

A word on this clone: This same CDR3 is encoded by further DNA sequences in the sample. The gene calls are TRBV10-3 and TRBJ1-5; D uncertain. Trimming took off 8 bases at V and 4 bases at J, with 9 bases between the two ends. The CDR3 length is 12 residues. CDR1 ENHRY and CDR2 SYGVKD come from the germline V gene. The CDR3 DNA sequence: TGTGCCATCGGGCAGGTAAATCAGCCCCAGCATTTT. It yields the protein CAIGQVNQPQHF.

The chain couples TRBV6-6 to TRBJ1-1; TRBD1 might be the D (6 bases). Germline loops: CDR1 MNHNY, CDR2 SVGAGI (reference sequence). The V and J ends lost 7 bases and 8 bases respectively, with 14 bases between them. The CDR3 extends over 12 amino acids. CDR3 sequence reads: CASKLLDSEAFF. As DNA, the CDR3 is TGTGCCAGCAAACTCCTGGACAGCGAAGCTTTCTTT.

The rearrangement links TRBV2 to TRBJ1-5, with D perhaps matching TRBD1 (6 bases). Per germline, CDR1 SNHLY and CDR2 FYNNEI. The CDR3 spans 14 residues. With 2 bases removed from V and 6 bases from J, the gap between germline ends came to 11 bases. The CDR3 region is CASSESTGRQPQHF. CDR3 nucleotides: TGTGCCAGCAGTGAATCAACAGGGCGTCAGCCCCAGCATTTT.

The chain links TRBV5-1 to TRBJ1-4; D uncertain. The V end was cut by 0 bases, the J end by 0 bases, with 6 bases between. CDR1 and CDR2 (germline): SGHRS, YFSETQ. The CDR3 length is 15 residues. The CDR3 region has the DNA TGCGCCAGCAGCTTGGCAGGATCAACTAATGAAAAACTGTTTTTT. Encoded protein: CASSLAGSTNEKLFF. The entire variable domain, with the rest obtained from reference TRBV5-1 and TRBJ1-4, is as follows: KAGVTQTPRYLIKTRGQQVTLSCSPISGHRSVSWYQQTPGQGLQFLFEYFSETQRNKGNFPGRFSGRQFSNSRSEMNVSTLELGDSALYLCASSLAGSTNEKLFFGSGTQLSVL.

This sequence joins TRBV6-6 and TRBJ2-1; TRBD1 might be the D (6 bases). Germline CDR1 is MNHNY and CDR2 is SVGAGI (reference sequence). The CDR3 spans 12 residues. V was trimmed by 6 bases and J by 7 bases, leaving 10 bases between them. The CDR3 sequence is CASSAQGNEQFF. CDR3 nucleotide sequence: TGTGCCAGCAGCGCCCAGGGGAATGAGCAGTTCTTC.

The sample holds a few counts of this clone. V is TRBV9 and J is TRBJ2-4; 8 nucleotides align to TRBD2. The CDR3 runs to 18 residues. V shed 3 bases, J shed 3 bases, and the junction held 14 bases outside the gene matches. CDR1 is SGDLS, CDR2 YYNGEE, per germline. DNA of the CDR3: TGTGCCAGCAGCGAGGGAATAGCGGGACGAGGAGACAAAAACATTCAGTACTTC. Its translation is CASSEGIAGRGDKNIQYF.

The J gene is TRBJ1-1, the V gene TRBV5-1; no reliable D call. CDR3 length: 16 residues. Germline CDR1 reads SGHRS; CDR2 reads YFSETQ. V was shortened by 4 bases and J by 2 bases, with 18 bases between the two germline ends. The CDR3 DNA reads TGCGCCAGCAGCCCACTGGACGGTAGGATTAACACTGAAGCTTTCTTT. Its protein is CASSPLDGRINTEAFF.

This chain's CDR3 is CASSSGTSEPYF. CDR3 nucleotides: TGCGCCAGCAGCAGCGGGACTAGCGAACCGTACTTC. The chain employs TRBV5-1 and TRBJ2-5, with 10 nucleotides matching TRBD2. V trimming: 4 bases; J trimming: 13 bases; junction bases outside the gene matches: 7. Germline loops: CDR1 SGHRS, CDR2 YFSETQ. This CDR3 is built from 12 residues.

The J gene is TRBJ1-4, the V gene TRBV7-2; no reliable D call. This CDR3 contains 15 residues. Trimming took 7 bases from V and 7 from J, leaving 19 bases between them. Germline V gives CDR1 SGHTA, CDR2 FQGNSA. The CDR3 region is CASIRREGAGEKLFF. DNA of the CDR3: TGTGCCAGCATTCGAAGGGAGGGTGCGGGTGAAAAACTGTTTTTT. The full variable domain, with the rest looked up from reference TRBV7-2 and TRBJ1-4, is GAGVSQSPSNKVTEKGKDVELRCDPISGHTALYWYRQSLGQGLEFLIYFQGNSAPDKSGLPSDRFSAERTGGSVSTLTIQRTQQEDSAVYLCASIRREGAGEKLFFGSGTQLSVL.

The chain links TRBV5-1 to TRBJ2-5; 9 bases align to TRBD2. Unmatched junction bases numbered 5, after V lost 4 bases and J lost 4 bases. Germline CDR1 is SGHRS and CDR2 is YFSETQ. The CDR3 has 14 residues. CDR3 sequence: CASSQTSGRETQYF. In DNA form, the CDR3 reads TGCGCCAGCAGCCAGACTAGCGGAAGAGAGACCCAGTACTTC. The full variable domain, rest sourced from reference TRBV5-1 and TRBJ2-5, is KAGVTQTPRYLIKTRGQQVTLSCSPISGHRSVSWYQQTPGQGLQFLFEYFSETQRNKGNFPGRFSGRQFSNSRSEMNVSTLELGDSALYLCASSQTSGRETQYFGPGTRLLVL.

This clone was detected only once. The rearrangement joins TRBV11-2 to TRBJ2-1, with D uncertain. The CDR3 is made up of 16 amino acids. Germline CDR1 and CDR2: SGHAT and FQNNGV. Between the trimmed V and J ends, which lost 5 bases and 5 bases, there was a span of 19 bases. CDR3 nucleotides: TGTGCCAGCAGCCGCCTGCTGTCCCCGCGCCACAATGAGCAGTTCTTC. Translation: CASSRLLSPRHNEQFF. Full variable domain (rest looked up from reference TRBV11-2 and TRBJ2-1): EAGVAQSPRYKIIEKRQSVAFWCNPISGHATLYWYQQILGQGPKLLIQFQNNGVVDDSQLPKDRFSAERLKGVDSTLKIQPAKLEDSAVYLCASSRLLSPRHNEQFFGPGTRLTVL.

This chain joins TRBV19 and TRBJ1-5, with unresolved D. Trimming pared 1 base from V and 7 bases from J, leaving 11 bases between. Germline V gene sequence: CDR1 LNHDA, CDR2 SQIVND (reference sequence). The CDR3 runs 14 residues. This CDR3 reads CASSIVTGPQPQHF. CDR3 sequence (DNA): TGTGCCAGTAGTATAGTCACCGGGCCCCAGCCCCAGCATTTT.

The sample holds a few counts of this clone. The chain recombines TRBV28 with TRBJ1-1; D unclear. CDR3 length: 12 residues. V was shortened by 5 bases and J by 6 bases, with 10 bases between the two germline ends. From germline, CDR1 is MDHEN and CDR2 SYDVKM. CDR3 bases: TGTGCCAGCAGTATGGGTGGCTCTGAAGCTTTCTTT. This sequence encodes CASSMGGSEAFF.

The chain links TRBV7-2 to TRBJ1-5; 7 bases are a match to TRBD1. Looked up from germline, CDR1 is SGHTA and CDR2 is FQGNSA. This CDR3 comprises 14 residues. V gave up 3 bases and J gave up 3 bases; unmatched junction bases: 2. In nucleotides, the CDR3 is TGTGCCAGCAGCTTGGACAGGTACAATCAGCCCCAGCATTTT. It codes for CASSLDRYNQPQHF.